These 27 T cell receptor beta chains share one sample of origin, sequenced in a study of blood T cell repertoires in COVID-19. Libraries were prepared by immunoSEQ multiplex PCR; TCRdb keeps only in-frame clonotypes and omits some of them. The table lists some 56,000 clones, less than 85% of them singletons, with less than 20% in the top ten. The sequenced material came from peripheral blood. The source of these receptors is a woman between 45 and 60 years old with active or convalescent COVID-19.

This clone occurred many times. The chain employs TRBV5-1 and TRBJ1-2; TRBD1 aligns across 7 bases. The CDR3 consists of 14 residues. V was pared by 3 bases and J by 4 bases, with 6 bases of the junction left unmatched. In germline, CDR1 is SGHRS, CDR2 YFSETQ. For the CDR3, the DNA is TGCGCCAGCAGCTCCACGACAGGGTCCTATGGCTACACCTTC. Its translation: CASSSTTGSYGYTF.

The genes are TRBV7-8 and TRBJ2-5; D gene unclear. The CDR3 sequence is 13 residues long. The V end lost 3 bases, the J end lost 2 bases, and 7 bases lay between the germline ends. In germline, CDR1 is SGHVS, CDR2 FQNEAQ. The CDR3 loop reads CASSFTRQETQYF. In DNA form, the CDR3 reads TGTGCCAGCAGCTTTACACGTCAAGAGACCCAGTACTTC.

The chain has TRBV5-1 and TRBJ1-2, with TRBD1 identical over 9 bases. Germline-derived CDR1 and CDR2 are SGHRS and YFSETQ. There are 15 residues in the CDR3. Trimming took 0 bases from V and 7 from J; bases not matched to a gene: 7. The CDR3 here is CASSLGAGQGGGYTF. In DNA form, the CDR3 reads TGCGCCAGCAGCTTGGGAGCGGGACAGGGAGGTGGCTACACCTTC.

The table lists this clone with a few counts. J is TRBJ2-2 and V is TRBV10-1, with D possibly being TRBD2 (5 bases). The CDR3 consists of 16 residues. Trimming took off 7 bases at V and 0 bases at J, with 15 bases between the two ends. Germline V gene lookup returns CDR1 WNHNN and CDR2 SYGVQD (reference sequence). CDR3 nucleotides: TGCGCCAGCATGTATCGTCCGCGGGCGAACACCGGGGAGCTGTTTTTT. Translating it yields CASMYRPRANTGELFF.

CDR3 amino acids: CSVGEGYNSPLHF. CDR3 DNA: TGCAGCGTTGGGGAGGGTTATAATTCACCCCTCCACTTT. The V gene is TRBV29-1, the J gene TRBJ1-6; no reliable D call. Germline V gives CDR1 SQVTM, CDR2 ANQGSEA. This CDR3 has 13 residues. The V gene lost 4 bases and the J gene lost 4 bases, with 8 bases spanning the gap.

This clone occurred once. The chain combines TRBV7-9 with TRBJ2-5, with D perhaps TRBD2 (6 bases). This CDR3 has 16 residues. CDR1 is SEHNR, CDR2 FQNEAQ, per germline (reference sequence). The V end was cut by 5 bases, the J end by 5 bases, with 21 bases between. CDR3 in DNA: TGTGCCAGCAGCCCAGGAGGTGGGGGGTTCGGGGAGACCCAGTACTTC. The encoded protein is CASSPGGGGFGETQYF.

This chain connects TRBV4-1 to TRBJ2-7, with TRBD2 matching 15 bases. This CDR3 has 16 residues. The germline CDR1 and CDR2 sequences are MGHRA and YSYEKL. The V gene end was trimmed by 4 bases and the J gene end by 7 bases; junction bases not matched to a gene: 8. The CDR3 nucleotides are TGCGCCAGCAGCCTCCAGGGACTAGCGGGAGGAGATGAGCAGTACTTC. It translates to CASSLQGLAGGDEQYF.

This clone has a handful of counts. The chain joins TRBV7-8 to TRBJ2-7; possible D gene TRBD2, 5 bases. V was shortened by 5 bases and J by 5 bases, with 10 bases between the two germline ends. Germline V gene sequence: CDR1 SGHVS, CDR2 FQNEAQ. CDR3 length: 12 residues. The CDR3 spells CASSQLVNEQYF. CDR3 coding DNA: TGTGCCAGCAGCCAACTAGTGAACGAGCAGTACTTC.

This clone occurred many times. The chain employs TRBV2 and TRBJ1-2; 11 bases are a match to TRBD1. The CDR3 is 16 residues long. J was trimmed by 4 bases and V by 3 bases; bases with no gene match: 7. Germline V gives CDR1 SNHLY, CDR2 FYNNEI. The CDR3 DNA follows: TGTGCCAGCAGTGACCGGACAGGGGGCGGTTTCTATGGCTACACCTTC. This translates into CASSDRTGGGFYGYTF.

The chain has TRBV6-2 or TRBV6-3 and TRBJ2-5; 8 bases are shared with TRBD2. Trimming removed 5 bases from V and 5 bases from J; junction bases left unmatched: 7. Germline V gives CDR1 MNHEY, CDR2 SVGEGT. This CDR3 region has 14 residues. Written as DNA, the CDR3 is TGTGCCAGCAGTAAGACTAGCGCGGCGGAGACCCAGTACTTC. Its translation: CASSKTSAAETQYF.

The rearrangement joins TRBV27 to TRBJ1-2, with D possibly being TRBD1 (5 bases). Germline V gene sequence: CDR1 MNHEY, CDR2 SMNVEV (reference sequence). This CDR3 contains 18 residues. V was shortened by 7 bases and J by 2 bases, with 26 bases between the two germline ends. The CDR3 sequence is CASTARRGGAVGNYGYTF. The CDR3 DNA reads TGTGCCAGCACCGCTCGGAGAGGAGGGGCGGTGGGGAACTATGGCTACACCTTC.

The J gene is TRBJ2-3, the V gene TRBV19; a possible D gene is TRBD1 (6 bases). CDR1 LNHDA and CDR2 SQIVND come from the germline V gene (reference sequence). CDR3 size: 21 residues. V was clipped by 0 bases and J by 1 base, with 26 bases between them. As DNA, the CDR3 is TGTGCCAGTAGTATAGATCGTGGGGGCGCGAAGAGCGTCTACGGCACAGATACGCAGTATTTT. It codes for CASSIDRGGAKSVYGTDTQYF. The full variable domain, its missing parts supplied by reference TRBV19 and TRBJ2-3, is DGGITQSPKYLFRKEGQNVTLSCEQNLNHDAMYWYRQDPGQGLRLIYYSQIVNDFQKGDIAEGYSVSREKKESFPLTVTSAQKNPTAFYLCASSIDRGGAKSVYGTDTQYFGPGTRLTVL.

The V and J genes are TRBV5-5 and TRBJ2-3; 15 bases fit TRBD2. CDR1 is SGHKS and CDR2 is YYEKEE in the germline V gene (reference sequence). Trimming removed 4 bases from V and 0 bases from J; junction bases left unmatched: 9. This CDR3 is built from 19 residues. The CDR3, as DNA: TGTGCCAGCAGCCCGAGCTGGACTAGCGGGGGGGTGAGCACAGATACGCAGTATTTT. Protein product: CASSPSWTSGGVSTDTQYF.

This chain connects TRBV19 to TRBJ2-6; 12 bases map to TRBD1. Germline V gene data show CDR1 as LNHDA and CDR2 as SQIVND (reference sequence). V lost 2 bases, J lost 4 bases, and 9 bases stayed unmatched. The CDR3 is made up of 19 amino acids. CDR3 region: CASSIFPGQGAKGANVLTF. CDR3 sequence (DNA): TGTGCCAGTAGTATATTCCCGGGACAGGGGGCGAAAGGGGCCAACGTCCTGACTTTC.

The rearrangement uses TRBV7-9 and TRBJ2-7; D gene uncertain. Germline loops: CDR1 SEHNR, CDR2 FQNEAQ (reference sequence). Between the trimmed V and J ends, which lost 4 bases and 0 bases, there was a span of 7 bases. The CDR3 runs 13 residues. CDR3 residues: CASSWSDSYEQYF. As DNA, the CDR3 is TGTGCCAGCAGCTGGAGCGACTCCTACGAGCAGTACTTC. The complete variable domain, with remaining parts taken from reference TRBV7-9 and TRBJ2-7, reads DTGVSQNPRHKITKRGQNVTFRCDPISEHNRLYWYRQTLGQGPEFLTYFQNEAQLEKSRLLSDRFSAERPKGSFSTLEIQRTEQGDSAMYLCASSWSDSYEQYFGPGTRLTVT.

V gene TRBV13 combines with J gene TRBJ2-1; perhaps TRBD1 as D (6 bases). The CDR3 covers 14 residues. CDR1 PRHDT and CDR2 FYEKMQ come from the germline V gene (reference sequence). V lost 5 bases, J lost 4 bases, and 12 bases lay in between. The CDR3 is CASSRLRGYNEQFF. CDR3 bases: TGTGCCAGCAGCCGCCTCAGGGGATACAATGAGCAGTTCTTC.

The chain is built from TRBV10-2 and TRBJ2-2; 9 positions agree with TRBD2. This CDR3 region has 17 residues. The germline gives CDR1 WSHSY, CDR2 SAAADI. The V and J ends lost 7 bases and 4 bases, in that order; junction bases with no gene match: 13. The CDR3 spells CASKERFSGSGTGELFF. The CDR3 region has the DNA TGCGCCAGCAAAGAAAGGTTTAGCGGGAGTGGCACCGGGGAGCTGTTTTTT.

The chain carries TRBV27 and TRBJ2-1, with TRBD1 matching 10 bases. The J segment lost 5 bases and the V segment lost 5 bases, leaving 12 bases of the junction unmatched. Germline CDR1 is MNHEY and CDR2 is SMNVEV (reference sequence). CDR3 size: 17 residues. The DNA of the CDR3 is TGTGCCAGCAGTCTCCGGCCGGGACAGGGGAGTGACAATGAGCAGTTCTTC. It specifies CASSLRPGQGSDNEQFF.

The chain combines TRBV19 with TRBJ1-1, with D possibly being TRBD1 (5 bases). The V end was cut by 5 bases, the J end by 8 bases, with 15 bases between. The V gene's germline CDR1 is LNHDA and CDR2 SQIVND (reference sequence). This CDR3 has 13 residues. For the CDR3, the DNA is TGTGCCAGTAGTTCCCGAGGGGAGGGAGAAGCTTTCTTT. It translates to CASSSRGEGEAFF.

This clone showed up just once. This chain uses TRBV4-1 with TRBJ2-2; no definite D call. Germline V lookup: CDR1 MGHRA, CDR2 YSYEKL. The CDR3 extends over 13 amino acids. Trimming left V 6 bases short and J 7 bases short, with 12 bases between. The CDR3: CASSTGSGGELFF. CDR3 nucleotides: TGCGCCAGCAGTACCGGGTCTGGCGGGGAGCTGTTTTTT.

J is TRBJ2-7 and V is TRBV6-1, with TRBD2 identical over 14 bases. After removal of 4 bases from V and 0 bases from J, the junction contained 5 bases not matched to a gene. CDR1 MNHNS and CDR2 SASEGT come from the germline V gene. This CDR3 region has 17 residues. CDR3 DNA: TGTGCCAGCAGTGCCGGGACTAGCGGGAGAAGCTCCTACGAGCAGTACTTC. This codes for CASSAGTSGRSSYEQYF.

Only one count was recorded for this clone. The CDR3 DNA reads as TGTGCCAGCTGCAGGGTAGACGAGCAGTACTTC. This sequence encodes CASCRVDEQYF. The rearrangement joins TRBV6-5 to TRBJ2-7; a possible D gene is TRBD1 (5 bases). The CDR3 sequence is 11 residues long. V was shortened by 8 bases and J by 5 bases, with 10 bases between the two germline ends. Germline-derived CDR1 and CDR2 are MNHEY and SVGAGI.

The chain couples TRBV4-2 to TRBJ2-1; 7 bases agree with TRBD2. This CDR3 contains 17 residues. V was clipped by 6 bases and J by 4 bases; unmatched bases: 15. CDR1 and CDR2 (germline): LGHNA, YNFKEQ. The CDR3 sequence: CASRTEFAGAYYNEQFF. The CDR3 region has the DNA TGTGCCAGCAGGACGGAATTCGCGGGAGCCTATTACAATGAGCAGTTCTTC.

In this sample, this clone turned up once. This chain joins TRBV5-1 and TRBJ2-7; TRBD1 is a possible D gene (5 bases). The germline V gene encodes CDR1 SGHRS and CDR2 YFSETQ. With 4 bases removed from V and 2 bases from J, the gap between germline ends came to 16 bases. This CDR3 is built from 15 residues. Here the CDR3 reads CASSTTTDMAYEQYF. In DNA, the CDR3 is TGCGCCAGCAGCACGACCACGGACATGGCCTACGAGCAGTACTTC. Full variable domain (missing parts from reference TRBV5-1 and TRBJ2-7): KAGVTQTPRYLIKTRGQQVTLSCSPISGHRSVSWYQQTPGQGLQFLFEYFSETQRNKGNFPGRFSGRQFSNSRSEMNVSTLELGDSALYLCASSTTTDMAYEQYFGPGTRLTVT.

This clone has only one observation. This CDR3 is CASSHQTGTDTQYF. For the CDR3, the DNA is TGTGCCAGCAGCCACCAGACAGGCACAGATACGCAGTATTTT. The gene calls are TRBV7-9 and TRBJ2-3; a weak D match, TRBD1 (5 bases). V lost 5 bases and J lost 1, with 10 bases in between. CDR3 size: 14 residues. Germline V gives CDR1 SEHNR, CDR2 FQNEAQ (reference sequence).

This clone was seen only a few times. V and J are TRBV29-1 and TRBJ2-1; the match to TRBD1 covers 8 bases. The CDR3 extends over 10 amino acids. Trimming took 7 bases from V and 8 from J; bases not matched to a gene: 1. CDR1 is SQVTM, CDR2 ANQGSEA, per germline. The CDR3 here is CSARGHEQFF. The CDR3 nucleotides are TGCAGCGCCAGGGGGCATGAGCAGTTCTTC.

J is TRBJ2-5 and V is TRBV20-1; D is perhaps TRBD2 (6 bases). V gave up 3 bases and J gave up 0 bases, with 20 bases separating them. Germline V gene lookup returns CDR1 DFQATT and CDR2 SNEGSKA (reference sequence). The CDR3 length is 17 residues. The CDR3 DNA follows: TGCAGTGCTAGTAGTCTCGGAGGGAGGTATGACCAAGAGACCCAGTACTTC. Translation: CSASSLGGRYDQETQYF.